These 21 T cell receptor beta chains came from one sample sequenced in a study of identical twins. TCRdb recomputed calls from the 5' RACE reads with MiXCR, one row per CDR3 protein. The table lists approximately 1.8 million distinct CDR3 sequences, less than 35% of them singletons. Sequences were obtained from cord blood. These receptors came from a newborn girl in good health.

This clonotype was seen a handful of times. CDR3 DNA sequence: TGCAGCGTTCACGGGGGGGCAGGGTCCCTTTCCTCTGGGGCCAACGTCCTGACTTTC. It encodes CSVHGGAGSLSSGANVLTF. This chain uses TRBV29-1 with TRBJ2-6; the match to TRBD2 covers 8 bases. CDR1 is SQVTM and CDR2 is ANQGSEA in the germline V gene. V gave up 5 bases and J gave up 0 bases; unmatched junction bases: 15. The CDR3 loop spans 19 amino acids.

The chain has TRBV12-3 or TRBV12-4 and TRBJ1-4; 10 bases agree with TRBD1. The CDR3 length is 14 residues. The V and J ends lost 6 bases and 7 bases, in that order; junction bases with no gene match: 5. The CDR3 sequence: CASRGWTGGEKLFF. The CDR3 region has the DNA TGTGCCAGCAGGGGTTGGACAGGGGGTGAAAAACTGTTTTTT.

A word on this clonotype: It may be a read error: a sequence one base away is much more abundant. The genes are TRBV28 and TRBJ2-5, with D hard to call. The V gene's germline CDR1 is MDHEN and CDR2 SYDVKM. V gave up 4 bases and J gave up 13 bases, with 16 bases separating them. The CDR3 spans 12 residues. CDR3: CASSSLLYERYF. The CDR3, as DNA: TGTGCCAGCAGTTCCCTACTTTACGAGCGGTACTTC. Based on the CDR3 plus reference TRBV28 and TRBJ2-5, the full variable domain is DVKVTQSSRYLVKRTGEKVFLECVQDMDHENMFWYRQDPGLGLRLIYFSYDVKMKEKGDIPEGYSVSREKKERFSLILESASTNQTSMYLCASSSLLYERYFGPGTRLLVL.

This clonotype was seen only a few times. The chain recombines TRBV5-1 with TRBJ2-7; D not certain. The V end lost 6 bases, the J end lost 4 bases, and 11 bases lay between the germline ends. The CDR3 sequence is 12 residues long. The germline CDR1 and CDR2 sequences are SGHRS and YFSETQ. In DNA form, the CDR3 reads TGCGCCAGCACTAGGGCCTCGTACGAGCAGTACTTC. Translating it yields CASTRASYEQYF.

This chain's CDR3 is CSALPVGGHSTDTQYF. The DNA for the CDR3 is TGCAGTGCTCTCCCTGTCGGGGGACATAGCACAGATACGCAGTATTTT. The V and J genes are TRBV20-1 and TRBJ2-3; D is possibly TRBD1 or TRBD2 (6 bases each). The CDR3 consists of 16 residues. The germline V and J ends were trimmed by 5 bases and 0 bases, with 18 bases remaining between them. The V gene's germline CDR1 is DFQATT and CDR2 SNEGSKA (reference sequence).

Only a few counts were recorded for this clonotype. The rearrangement uses TRBV9 and TRBJ2-3; D perhaps matches TRBD1 (5 bases). CDR1 is SGDLS and CDR2 is YYNGEE in the germline V gene. V was cut by 0 bases and J by 6 bases, with 11 bases left in between. This CDR3 spans 14 amino acids. The CDR3 coding sequence is TGTGCCAGCAGCGTAGCGGACACGCGGGATACGCAGTATTTT. Translating it yields CASSVADTRDTQYF.

The J gene is TRBJ1-3, the V gene TRBV27; D not resolved. The CDR3 runs 13 residues. Germline CDR1 is MNHEY and CDR2 is SMNVEV (reference sequence). V dropped 5 bases and J dropped 4 bases, with 9 bases sitting between them. CDR3 coding DNA: TGTGCCAGCAGTCTTTCCATGGGAAACACCATATATTTT. Translating gives CASSLSMGNTIYF.

The chain recombines TRBV27 with TRBJ2-7; TRBD2 aligns across 9 bases. The CDR3 length is 14 residues. V lost 6 bases, J lost 2 bases, and 5 bases stayed unmatched. The germline gives CDR1 MNHEY, CDR2 SMNVEV (reference sequence). The CDR3 nucleotides read TGTGCCAGCAGCCCGGGCGGGGGGGCCTACGAGCAGTACTTC. Its translation: CASSPGGGAYEQYF.

This clonotype has a count of ten or more. V usage is TRBV29-1 and J usage is TRBJ2-7, with D unresolved. V gave up 7 bases and J gave up 1 base, with 14 bases separating them. This CDR3 has 13 residues. Germline V gives CDR1 SQVTM, CDR2 ANQGSEA. The CDR3 DNA reads TGCAGCGCCACCGACGGTAAATCCTACGAGCAGTACTTC. This gives the protein CSATDGKSYEQYF.

There are a few counts of this clonotype. The chain joins TRBV11-2 to TRBJ2-5; 7 bases line up with TRBD2. The J call may not be correct, given that the DNA end is closer to TRBJ2-7. The CDR3 covers 16 residues. Germline V gene lookup returns CDR1 SGHAT and CDR2 FQNNGV. The CDR3 here is CASSYPLGSGINEQYF. The DNA for the CDR3 is TGTGCCAGCAGCTACCCCCTCGGCAGCGGGATCAACGAGCAGTACTTC.

The table lists this clonotype with a few counts. V usage is TRBV10-2 and J usage is TRBJ1-2, with 8 bases lining up with TRBD1. Germline assignment: CDR1 WSHSY and CDR2 SAAADI. The CDR3 is made up of 15 amino acids. With 4 bases clipped from V and 0 bases from J, the junction kept 4 bases outside the gene matches. CDR3 in amino acids: CASSGQGNSNYGYTF. CDR3 DNA: TGCGCCAGCAGTGGACAGGGGAACTCTAACTATGGCTACACCTTC.

This clonotype appeared once. The chain joins TRBV20-1 to TRBJ1-5; no reliable D call. The CDR3 length is 12 residues. The germline V gene encodes CDR1 DFQATT and CDR2 SNEGSKA (reference sequence). V was pared by 6 bases and J by 4 bases, with 10 bases between. DNA of the CDR3: TGCAGTGCCCAGAGTTGGAATCAGCCCCAGCATTTT. Protein sequence: CSAQSWNQPQHF.

This clonotype was observed a few times. The chain is built from TRBV12-3 or TRBV12-4 and TRBJ1-2; 9 bases agree with TRBD1. The CDR3 runs to 13 residues. V dropped 8 bases and J dropped 5; count of bases not matched to a gene: 6. The CDR3 DNA is TGTGCCAGCGCTATACAGGGGGCTTATGGCTACACCTTC. Residues: CASAIQGAYGYTF.

This clonotype was counted at least ten times. V is TRBV29-1 and J is TRBJ1-5, with TRBD1 matching over 7 bases. The length of the CDR3 is 13 residues. The trim removed 5 bases at V and 5 bases at J, leaving 6 bases unmatched. Per the germline V gene, CDR1 is SQVTM and CDR2 is ANQGSEA. CDR3 protein: CSVSQGRDQPQHF. The CDR3 DNA sequence: TGCAGCGTTTCACAGGGGAGGGATCAGCCCCAGCATTTT.

CDR3 protein: CSARDGTSGADEQFF. DNA for the CDR3: TGCAGTGCTAGAGATGGGACTAGCGGGGCCGATGAGCAGTTCTTC. The chain recombines TRBV20-1 with TRBJ2-1, with 13 bases lining up with TRBD2. Germline V lookup: CDR1 DFQATT, CDR2 SNEGSKA (reference sequence). There are 15 residues in the CDR3. V was pared by 0 bases and J by 8 bases, with 4 bases of the junction left unmatched.

This clonotype was seen ten or more times. The rearrangement uses TRBV6-6 and TRBJ2-6; no clear D. Germline V gene data show CDR1 as MNHNY and CDR2 as SVGAGI (reference sequence). The CDR3 loop spans 15 amino acids. V lost 2 bases to trimming and J lost 0 bases, with 5 bases between them. The CDR3 here is CASSYRFSGANVLTF. The CDR3 DNA reads as TGTGCCAGCAGTTACAGATTCTCTGGGGCCAACGTCCTGACTTTC.

The rearrangement uses TRBV10-2 and TRBJ2-7; the match to TRBD2 covers 7 bases. The CDR3 is made up of 13 amino acids. The V gene's germline CDR1 is WSHSY and CDR2 SAAADI. V lost 5 bases to trimming and J lost 6 bases; unmatched junction nucleotides: 7. The CDR3 region is CASSRASGSEQYF. CDR3 bases: TGCGCCAGCAGTAGGGCTAGCGGTTCCGAGCAGTACTTC.

Regarding this clonotype: One end of the junction does not line up with germline, which may come from a read error. The chain links TRBV7-2 to TRBJ2-3; the match to TRBD2 covers 13 bases. Looked up from germline, CDR1 is SGHTA and CDR2 is FQGNSA. CDR3 length: 18 amino acids. The CDR3 DNA reads TGTGCCAGCAGCGATCGACTACTAGCGGGGGGGTTTACAGTTACGCAGTATTTT. It specifies CASSDRLLAGGFTVTQYF. The full variable domain, in which reference TRBV7-2 and TRBJ2-3 provide the parts outside the CDR3, is GAGVSQSPSNKVTEKGKDVELRCDPISGHTALYWYRQSLGQGLEFLIYFQGNSAPDKSGLPSDRFSAERTGGSVSTLTIQRTQQEDSAVYLCASSDRLLAGGFTVTQYFGPGTRLTVL.

This clonotype was observed at least ten times. The chain carries TRBV20-1 and TRBJ1-2; D might be TRBD1 (5 bases). CDR3 length: 11 residues. Between the trimmed V and J ends, which lost 3 bases and 3 bases, there was a span of 5 bases. The germline CDR1 and CDR2 sequences are DFQATT and SNEGSKA (reference sequence). The CDR3 DNA is TGCAGTGCTAGCAGGGACTATGGCTACACCTTC. Protein sequence: CSASRDYGYTF.

A few counts support this clonotype. This chain connects TRBV6-7 to TRBJ1-5; 7 bases are a match to TRBD1. TRBV6-7 is noted as an ORF with a role that remains uncertain. This CDR3 comprises 15 residues. J was trimmed by 0 bases and V by 7 bases; bases with no gene match: 6. CDR3 amino acids: CASNPGTDSNQPQHF. CDR3 bases: TGTGCCAGCAACCCCGGGACAGATAGCAATCAGCCCCAGCATTTT.

Only a few counts were recorded for this clonotype. The rearrangement links TRBV7-2 to TRBJ2-1; 8 nucleotides align to TRBD2. With 5 bases clipped from V and 9 bases from J, the junction kept 3 bases outside the gene matches. The CDR3 contains 12 residues. Germline assignment: CDR1 SGHTA and CDR2 FQGNSA. CDR3 amino acids: CASSRLALEQFF. The CDR3 region has the DNA TGTGCCAGCAGCCGACTAGCGCTTGAGCAGTTCTTC.